Listed here are 3 T cell receptor beta chains from one sample, sequenced in a study of human T cells and chemical hapten exposure. What the library attached to individual cDNA molecules were unique molecular identifiers. TCRdb re-analysed the reads in MiXCR, keeping a single row per CDR3 protein. The repertoire holds about 120,000 distinct CDR3 sequences, approximately 9.3% seen once, with roughly 1.3% in the top ten. The total RNA was obtained from whole blood that was not fractionated. Sequencing was done on a sample of whole blood. The origin of the receptors is a human donor in good health. Some clones in this sample may be carry-over from other donors' samples.

This sequence joins TRBV10-3 and TRBJ2-3; no clear D. CDR1 ENHRY and CDR2 SYGVKD come from the germline V gene. The CDR3 spans 15 residues. Trimming removed 8 bases at V and 0 bases at J, with 15 bases between. CDR3 sequence: CAISEVGKSTDTQYF. In DNA form, the CDR3 reads TGTGCCATCTCCGAAGTAGGGAAGAGCACAGATACGCAGTATTTT.

This clonotype showed up just a few times. DNA for the CDR3: TGTGCCAGCAGCGTAGTTGGGACAGGGGTTCAAGAGACCCAGTACTTC. Encoded protein: CASSVVGTGVQETQYF. The chain carries TRBV9 and TRBJ2-5; 10 nucleotides line up with TRBD1. Per germline, CDR1 SGDLS and CDR2 YYNGEE. The CDR3 covers 16 residues. J lost 2 bases, V lost 0 bases, and 4 bases had no gene match.

In regard to this clonotype: This could be a read error, since a much larger clone is one nucleotide away. This rearrangement joins TRBV24-1 to TRBJ2-1; 10 bases are a match to TRBD2. Germline CDR1 and CDR2: KGHDR and SFDVKD. The CDR3 totals 13 residues. CDR3 sequence (DNA): TGTGCCACGAAAGCGGGAGGGAACAATGGGCAGTTCTTC. The encoded protein is CATKAGGNNGQFF.